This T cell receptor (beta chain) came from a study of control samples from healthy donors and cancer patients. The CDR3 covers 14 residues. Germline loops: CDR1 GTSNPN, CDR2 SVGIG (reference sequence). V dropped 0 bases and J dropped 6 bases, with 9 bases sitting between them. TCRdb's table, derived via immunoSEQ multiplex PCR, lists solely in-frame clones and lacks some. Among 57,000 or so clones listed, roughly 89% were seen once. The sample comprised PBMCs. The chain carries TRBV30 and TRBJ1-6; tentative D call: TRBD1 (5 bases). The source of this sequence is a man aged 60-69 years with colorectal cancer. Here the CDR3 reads CAWSVGRINSPLHF. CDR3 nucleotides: TGTGCCTGGAGTGTGGGGCGGATTAATTCACCCCTCCACTTT.